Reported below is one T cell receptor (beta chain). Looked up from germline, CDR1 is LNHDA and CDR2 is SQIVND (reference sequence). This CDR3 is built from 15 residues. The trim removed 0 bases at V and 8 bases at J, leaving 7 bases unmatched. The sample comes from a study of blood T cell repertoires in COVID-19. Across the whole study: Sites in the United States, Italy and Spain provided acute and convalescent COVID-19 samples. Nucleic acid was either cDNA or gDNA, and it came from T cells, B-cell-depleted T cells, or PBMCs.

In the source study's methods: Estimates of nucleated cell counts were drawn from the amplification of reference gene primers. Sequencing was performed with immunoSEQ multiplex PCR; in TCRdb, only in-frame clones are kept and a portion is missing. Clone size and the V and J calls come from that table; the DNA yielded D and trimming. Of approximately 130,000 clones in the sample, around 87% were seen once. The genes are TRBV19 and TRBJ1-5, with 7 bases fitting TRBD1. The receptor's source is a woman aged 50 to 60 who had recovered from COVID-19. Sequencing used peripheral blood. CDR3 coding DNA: TGTGCCAGTAGTATAGATTTAGGCAGGGGGAAGCCCCAGCATTTT. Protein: CASSIDLGRGKPQHF.